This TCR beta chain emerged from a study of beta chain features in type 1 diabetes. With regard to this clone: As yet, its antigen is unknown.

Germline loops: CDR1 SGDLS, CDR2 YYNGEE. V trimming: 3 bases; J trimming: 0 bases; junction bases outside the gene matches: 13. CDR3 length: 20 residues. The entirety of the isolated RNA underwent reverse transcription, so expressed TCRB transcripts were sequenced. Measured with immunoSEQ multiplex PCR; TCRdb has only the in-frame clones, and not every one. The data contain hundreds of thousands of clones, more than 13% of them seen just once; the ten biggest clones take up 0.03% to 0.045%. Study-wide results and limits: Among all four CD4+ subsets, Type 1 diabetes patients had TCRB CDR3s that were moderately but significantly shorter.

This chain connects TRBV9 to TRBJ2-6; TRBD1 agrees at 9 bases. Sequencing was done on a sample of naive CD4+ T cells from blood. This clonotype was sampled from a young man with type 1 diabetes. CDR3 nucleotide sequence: TGTGCCAGCAGCGCTACGCCGGGACAGGGACAACGCTCTGGGGCCAACGTCCTGACTTTC. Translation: CASSATPGQGQRSGANVLTF.